This entry lists 4 T cell receptor beta chains sequenced from one sample in a study of cytotoxic CD8 clonotypes in ibrutinib-treated CLL. Using immunoSEQ multiplex PCR, the repertoire was profiled, and TCRdb retains in-frame clones only, with some absent. Among under 200,000 clones, about 84% were seen once, and the ten largest hold over 4.5%. The material sequenced was PBMCs, taken after 24 months of ibrutinib treatment. The receptors were gathered from a human donor with chronic lymphocytic leukemia.

This clone was counted only a few times. This chain joins TRBV5-1 and TRBJ2-3; possibly TRBD2 for D (6 bases). The CDR3 is 14 residues long. CDR1 is SGHRS and CDR2 is YFSETQ in the germline V gene. V shed 3 bases and J shed 2 bases, with 10 bases lying between them. CDR3 region: CASSWGEATDTQYF. The CDR3 bases are TGCGCCAGCAGCTGGGGGGAGGCCACAGATACGCAGTATTTT.

This clone was seen a few times. The rearrangement uses TRBV5-4 and TRBJ1-6; TRBD1 agrees at 7 bases. The CDR3 covers 14 residues. Germline V gene lookup returns CDR1 SGHNT and CDR2 YYREEE (reference sequence). Losses at the gene ends were 1 base for V and 6 bases for J; bases not matched to a gene: 1. The DNA of the CDR3 is TGTGCCAGCAGCTTGCAGGGGGTTAATTCACCCCTCCACTTT. Its protein is CASSLQGVNSPLHF.

The V and J genes are TRBV7-3 and TRBJ2-1; 12 bases fit TRBD2. V dropped 5 bases and J dropped 9; count of bases not matched to a gene: 5. Germline assignment: CDR1 SGHTA and CDR2 FQGTGA. This CDR3 region has 14 residues. The CDR3 sequence: CASSRLAGASEQFF. CDR3 bases: TGTGCCAGCAGCCGACTAGCGGGAGCTTCTGAGCAGTTCTTC.

This clone was seen more than once but under ten times. The rearrangement links TRBV29-1 to TRBJ2-5, with 7 bases lining up with TRBD2. The trim removed 5 bases at V and 7 bases at J, leaving 13 bases unmatched. The germline CDR1 and CDR2 sequences are SQVTM and ANQGSEA. CDR3 length: 14 residues. The CDR3 sequence: CSVRLAAHGGTQYF. The CDR3 DNA is TGCAGCGTTAGGCTAGCGGCGCACGGGGGGACCCAGTACTTC.